The source of this TCR beta chain is a study of CD4 and CD8 cells across lung adenocarcinoma regions. TCRdb analysed the PCR reads with MiXCR anew, one entry per CDR3 protein. The data show some 12,000 distinct CDR3 sequences, about 45% seen once. V was clipped by 4 bases and J by 10 bases; unmatched bases: 9. The CDR3 covers 16 residues. Donors had localized lung adenocarcinoma, a non-small cell lung cancer. The chain employs TRBV12-3 or TRBV12-4 and TRBJ2-1, with 14 positions matching TRBD2. Material: CD8+ T cells from the margin of a lung tumor. The receptor was derived from a female donor with lung adenocarcinoma. The CD4 and CD8 labels of this study may be unreliable. CDR3 nucleotides: TGTGCCAGCAGTTCCGTGACTAGCGGGAGGGTGTACGAGCAGTTCTTC. It translates to CASSSVTSGRVYEQFF.